A selection of T cell receptor beta chains follows, all from one sample in a study of cytomegalovirus exposure and HLA in healthy donors. TCRdb's copy holds only in-frame clones and misses some; the assay was immunoSEQ multiplex PCR. The sample shows around 69,000 clones, 96% of them seen only once. Sequenced material: PBMCs. These receptors were obtained from a woman younger than 30 in good health and CMV-seropositive. Both conserved end residues are part of each CDR3. A D gene is named only where the DNA matches it firmly. Part of the rows lack a size; the others show once, few, many or a class for expanded clones.

clone_size | j_call | v_call | d_call | cdr3_aa | cdr3_nt
NA | TRBJ2-7 | TRBV5-1 | TRBD1 | CASSPYSDRGIYEQYF | TGCGCCAGCAGCCCGTACTCGGACAGGGGTATCTACGAGCAGTACTTC
NA | TRBJ2-2 | TRBV6-5 | NA | CASSYYSVNTGELFF | TGTGCCAGCAGTTATTACTCGGTGAACACCGGGGAGCTGTTTTTT
few | TRBJ2-2 | TRBV2 | TRBD1 | CASIKTGRTGELFF | TGTGCCTCCATAAAGACAGGGAGAACCGGGGAGCTGTTTTTT
NA | TRBJ2-1 | TRBV7-3 | TRBD2 | CASSHTGTSSEQFF | TGTGCCAGCAGCCATACCGGGACTAGCAGTGAGCAGTTCTTC
NA | TRBJ2-1 | TRBV19 | TRBD1 | CASDTGTVSNEQFF | TGTGCCAGTGATACCGGGACAGTGTCCAATGAGCAGTTCTTC
once | TRBJ2-7 | TRBV7-8 | NA | CASSLDFGLSLGEQYF | TGTGCCAGCAGCTTAGATTTTGGGCTATCTTTAGGAGAGCAGTACTTC
NA | TRBJ2-7 | TRBV7-9 | NA | CASSSGTYEQYF | TGTGCCAGCAGCTCCGGGACCTACGAGCAGTACTTC
NA | TRBJ2-2 | TRBV28 | NA | CASSSLAWNTGELFF | TGTGCCAGCAGTTCCCTAGCATGGAACACCGGGGAGCTGTTTTTT
NA | TRBJ1-2 | TRBV7-2 | NA | CASSFLGITRVGGNYGYTF | TGTGCCAGCAGCTTCTTGGGTATAACGCGGGTCGGGGGTAACTATGGCTACACCTTC
NA | TRBJ2-2 | TRBV9 | TRBD1 | CASSDTGGWTGELFF | TGTGCCAGCAGCGATACAGGGGGGTGGACCGGGGAGCTGTTTTTT
NA | TRBJ1-1 | TRBV7-6 | NA | CASSLAGVFTEAFF | TGTGCCAGCAGCTTAGCCGGAGTCTTTACTGAAGCTTTCTTT
NA | TRBJ2-3 | TRBV4-1 | TRBD2 | CASSQGPGGDTDTQYF | TGCGCCAGCAGCCAAGGGCCGGGAGGGGACACAGATACGCAGTATTTT
NA | TRBJ2-7 | TRBV10-3 | TRBD2 | CAISLAGGEQYF | TGTGCCATCAGTTTGGCGGGAGGAGAGCAGTACTTC
NA | TRBJ1-1 | TRBV9 | TRBD1 | CASSVSQGANTEAFF | TGTGCCAGCAGCGTATCCCAGGGGGCCAACACTGAAGCTTTCTTT
NA | TRBJ2-7 | TRBV11-3 | NA | CASSLAYYEQYF | TGTGCCAGCAGCTTAGCTTACTACGAGCAGTACTTC
NA | TRBJ1-1 | TRBV29-1 | TRBD1 | CSVINQGDTEAFF | TGCAGCGTTATAAATCAGGGGGACACTGAAGCTTTCTTT
NA | TRBJ2-7 | TRBV7-2 | TRBD2 | CASSPPGLAGGNPEQYF | TGTGCCAGCAGCCCCCCGGGACTAGCGGGAGGGAATCCCGAGCAGTACTTC